A selection of T cell receptor beta chains follows, all from one sample in a study of cytomegalovirus exposure and HLA in healthy donors. Clones were sequenced by immunoSEQ multiplex PCR, and TCRdb holds only the in-frame ones, with some missing. Altogether about 140,000 clones are present, about three quarters being singletons, with the ten largest covering 1.8%. The specimen was PBMCs. The receptors originated from a man aged 35 to 55 in good health and CMV-seronegative. The CDR3 runs from the conserved cysteine through the conserved F or W. A D gene is named only where the DNA matches it firmly. Expanded clones get a size class; other rows say once, few or many, or leave the size out.

CASSLRGLASDTQYF,TGTGCCAGCAGTTTAAGGGGACTAGCGTCAGATACGCAGTATTTT,15,NA,TRBD2,TRBV28,TRBJ2-3
CASSHPVGRDNEQFF,TGCGCCAGCAGCCATCCTGTGGGGAGGGACAATGAGCAGTTCTTC,15,NA,TRBD2,TRBV4-1,TRBJ2-1
CASSAGTSGRSDEQFF,TGTGCCAGCAGCGCCGGGACTAGCGGGAGGTCCGATGAGCAGTTCTTC,16,NA,TRBD2,TRBV11-3,TRBJ2-1
CASSRDGSPDTQYF,TGTGCCAGCAGCCGGGATGGAAGCCCAGATACGCAGTATTTT,14,NA,NA,TRBV7-6,TRBJ2-3
CASSQEGDRDWYNSPLHF,TGCGCCAGCAGCCAAGAGGGGGACAGGGATTGGTATAATTCACCCCTCCACTTT,18,few,TRBD1,TRBV4-3,TRBJ1-6
CSVEHLLNTEAFF,TGCAGCGTTGAACACTTATTGAACACTGAAGCTTTCTTT,13,NA,NA,TRBV29-1,TRBJ1-1
CASSLGTGGINEQYF,TGTGCCAGCAGCTTGGGGACAGGGGGCATCAACGAGCAGTACTTC,15,few,TRBD1,TRBV5-4,TRBJ2-7
CAISPGGAGSNQPQHF,TGTGCCATCAGTCCAGGGGGCGCGGGGAGCAATCAGCCCCAGCATTTT,16,NA,TRBD1,TRBV10-3,TRBJ1-5
CASSRLAGGGYEQYF,TGCGCCAGCAGCCGCCTAGCGGGAGGGGGGTACGAGCAGTACTTC,15,NA,TRBD2,TRBV7-9,TRBJ2-7
CASSNDRGYEQYF,TGTGCCAGCAGCAATGACAGGGGCTACGAGCAGTACTTC,13,NA,TRBD1,TRBV13,TRBJ2-7
CASSLGLAVRPDTQYF,TGTGCCAGCAGCTTGGGATTGGCGGTAAGACCAGATACGCAGTATTTT,16,NA,NA,TRBV5-8,TRBJ2-3
CASSFDWDRAHEQYF,TGTGCCAGCAGTTTTGATTGGGACAGGGCCCACGAGCAGTACTTC,15,NA,TRBD1,TRBV27,TRBJ2-7
CASSPGLVIYEQYF,TGTGCCAGCAGCCCAGGACTAGTTATCTACGAGCAGTACTTC,14,once,TRBD2,TRBV5-6,TRBJ2-7
CASSPSGVDQETQYF,TGTGCCAGCAGCCCTAGCGGGGTAGACCAAGAGACCCAGTACTTC,15,NA,TRBD2,TRBV6-5,TRBJ2-5
CASSLGGTGNEQFF,TGTGCCAGCAGCTTGGGCGGGACCGGCAATGAGCAGTTCTTC,14,NA,NA,TRBV5-4,TRBJ2-1
CASSPRTPSTDTQYF,TGTGCCAGCAGCCCGCGGACTCCTAGCACAGATACGCAGTATTTT,15,NA,NA,TRBV9,TRBJ2-3
CASSPLLFVGGVGETQYF,TGTGCCAGCAGCCCCCTGCTCTTCGTGGGAGGGGTTGGAGAGACCCAGTACTTC,18,NA,TRBD2,TRBV5-4,TRBJ2-5
CASSTTDRTDNSPLHF,TGTGCCAGTAGTACGACGGACAGGACGGATAATTCACCCCTCCACTTT,16,NA,TRBD1,TRBV19,TRBJ1-6
CASSKGGLAGETQYF,TGTGCCAGCAGCAAGGGGGGTCTAGCGGGAGAGACCCAGTACTTC,15,NA,TRBD2,TRBV11-3,TRBJ2-5
CASSPGEYDSPLHF,TGTGCCAGCTCACCAGGAGAGTATGATTCACCCCTCCACTTT,14,NA,NA,TRBV18,TRBJ1-6
CASSLGLAGATGELFF,TGTGCCAGCAGCCTTGGACTAGCGGGAGCCACCGGGGAGCTGTTTTTT,16,once,TRBD2,TRBV13,TRBJ2-2
CASSHPLGGEFF,TGTGCCAGCAGCCACCCCCTTGGGGGGGAGTTCTTC,12,NA,TRBD2,TRBV4-2,TRBJ2-1
CASSQDRGSYNEQFF,TGCGCCAGCAGCCAAGACCGAGGCTCCTACAATGAGCAGTTCTTC,15,NA,NA,TRBV4-3,TRBJ2-1
CASSELGEPIEQYF,TGTGCCAGCAGTGAATTAGGGGAACCCATCGAGCAGTACTTC,14,NA,NA,TRBV2,TRBJ2-7
CASSIGLAGGLSTDTQYF,TGTGCCAGTAGTATCGGACTAGCGGGGGGCCTTAGCACAGATACGCAGTATTTT,18,NA,TRBD2,TRBV19,TRBJ2-3
CASSLLAETYGEQFF,TGTGCCAGCAGTCTTTTAGCGGAGACCTACGGTGAGCAGTTCTTC,15,NA,NA,TRBV28,TRBJ2-1
CASSPQDRAGGPQHF,TGTGCCAGCTCACCACAGGACAGGGCCGGGGGGCCCCAGCATTTT,15,once,TRBD1,TRBV18,TRBJ1-5
CASNPRQVEDTQYF,TGTGCCAGCAATCCGAGACAAGTCGAAGATACGCAGTATTTT,14,NA,NA,TRBV2,TRBJ2-3
CASSFVPSGVQETQYF,TGTGCCAGCAGCTTTGTGCCTAGCGGGGTCCAAGAGACCCAGTACTTC,16,NA,TRBD2,TRBV7-9,TRBJ2-5
CASSLLGNTEAFF,TGTGCCAGCAGTTTGCTCGGGAACACTGAAGCTTTCTTT,13,NA,NA,TRBV27,TRBJ1-1
CASSLNLAGGRETQYF,TGTGCCAGCAGCTTGAATCTAGCGGGGGGGAGGGAGACCCAGTACTTC,16,NA,TRBD2,TRBV7-8,TRBJ2-5
CASSLDRANLGETQYF,TGTGCCAGCAGTTTGGACAGGGCTAATCTAGGAGAGACCCAGTACTTC,16,NA,TRBD1,TRBV28,TRBJ2-5
CASSQDPAESTDTQYF,TGTGCCAGCAGCCAAGATCCAGCGGAGAGCACAGATACGCAGTATTTT,16,few,NA,TRBV4-2,TRBJ2-3
CASSLRGGFGEQYF,TGTGCCAGCAGCTTACGGGGGGGCTTCGGCGAGCAGTACTTC,14,NA,TRBD2,TRBV13,TRBJ2-7
CASSHAQGAPGNTIYF,TGTGCCAGCAGCCATGCACAGGGGGCGCCTGGAAACACCATATATTTT,16,once,TRBD1,TRBV14,TRBJ1-3
CATYRNNYNEQFF,TGTGCCACCTACAGGAACAACTACAATGAGCAGTTCTTC,13,NA,NA,TRBV28,TRBJ2-1
CASSTVHLNYGYTF,TGTGCCAGCAGCACCGTACACCTTAACTATGGCTACACCTTC,14,NA,NA,TRBV5-4,TRBJ1-2
CASSGTGSGYTF,TGTGCCAGCAGTGGGACAGGGTCTGGCTACACCTTC,12,few,TRBD1,TRBV6-1,TRBJ1-2
CAISEASGAYEQYF,TGTGCCATCAGTGAAGCTAGCGGAGCCTACGAGCAGTACTTC,14,NA,TRBD2,TRBV10-3,TRBJ2-7
CASSPSGGLQETQYF,TGTGCCAGCAGCCCTAGCGGGGGCCTACAAGAGACCCAGTACTTC,15,NA,TRBD2,TRBV7-3,TRBJ2-5
CAISPGSGSTYEQYF,TGTGCCATCTCCCCCGGTAGCGGGAGTACCTACGAGCAGTACTTC,15,NA,TRBD2,TRBV10-3,TRBJ2-7
CASSFDIAYNEQFF,TGTGCCAGCAGCTTTGACATCGCCTACAATGAGCAGTTCTTC,14,NA,NA,TRBV7-2,TRBJ2-1
CASSLDRAGGAGELFF,TGTGCCAGCAGCTTAGATCGAGCGGGGGGGGCCGGGGAGCTGTTTTTT,16,NA,TRBD2,TRBV7-7,TRBJ2-2
CASSSGAGEQYF,TGTGCCAGTTCTAGCGGGGCGGGGGAGCAGTACTTC,12,NA,TRBD2,TRBV19,TRBJ2-7
CASIDRANQPQHF,TGTGCCAGCATCGACAGAGCCAATCAGCCCCAGCATTTT,13,NA,NA,TRBV28,TRBJ1-5
CSVEDPRALAKNIQYF,TGCAGCGTTGAAGATCCGAGGGCGTTGGCCAAAAACATTCAGTACTTC,16,NA,NA,TRBV29-1,TRBJ2-4
CASRQSGGPYNEQFF,TGTGCCAGCAGACAGAGCGGGGGACCCTACAATGAGCAGTTCTTC,15,NA,TRBD2,TRBV7-3,TRBJ2-1
CASSTTGTYEQYF,TGTGCCAGCAGCACGACAGGAACCTACGAGCAGTACTTC,13,NA,NA,TRBV6-6,TRBJ2-7
CASSHRGTDLTDTQYF,TGTGCCAGCAGCCACCGCGGGACGGACCTCACAGATACGCAGTATTTT,16,NA,NA,TRBV7-8,TRBJ2-3
CASRFGQGAGGYTF,TGTGCCAGCAGATTCGGACAGGGGGCAGGTGGCTACACCTTC,14,NA,TRBD1,TRBV7-2,TRBJ1-2
CASSPGTDNNQPQHF,TGTGCCAGCAGTCCCGGGACAGATAACAATCAGCCCCAGCATTTT,15,NA,TRBD1,TRBV6-6,TRBJ1-5
CASSVAVSTGELFF,TGTGCCAGCAGCGTAGCTGTTAGCACCGGGGAGCTGTTTTTT,14,NA,NA,TRBV9,TRBJ2-2
CASSALGGPGELFF,TGTGCCAGCAGCGCCCTCGGGGGGCCCGGGGAGCTGTTTTTT,14,NA,NA,TRBV7-7,TRBJ2-2
CASSSELAGITDTQYF,TGTGCCAGCAGTTCCGAATTGGCGGGGATCACAGATACGCAGTATTTT,16,NA,NA,TRBV28,TRBJ2-3
CASSLVAVAGPNTGELFF,TGCGCCAGCAGCTTGGTGGCGGTAGCGGGACCGAACACCGGGGAGCTGTTTTTT,18,NA,TRBD2,TRBV5-1,TRBJ2-2